This TCR beta chain was identified during a study of blood T cells in healthy people across ages. The germline CDR1 and CDR2 sequences are MNHNS and SASEGT. This CDR3 is 16 amino acids long. Between the trimmed V and J ends, which lost 6 bases and 5 bases, there was a span of 22 bases. Together with a sample-barcoded 5' primer, a J-beta primer mix was included in a second PCR lasting about 7 to 11 cycles. A template-switch adaptor with 12 random nucleotides tagged each cDNA molecule. TCRdb fed the 5' RACE reads into MiXCR, producing one record per CDR3 protein. Here the sample spans roughly 1.7 million distinct CDR3 sequences, approximately 32% being singletons. This clonotype has more than one count but fewer than ten. It was ten milliliters of peripheral blood that were drawn from each donor.

Sample: blood. The rearrangement uses TRBV6-1 and TRBJ1-1; D possibly corresponds to TRBD1 (5 bases). This clonotype was sampled from a woman in her twenties or thirties in good health. The DNA of the CDR3 is TGTGCCAGCAGCAAATTGACGGGGGGAATGGGGACTGAAGCTTTCTTT. Encoded protein: CASSKLTGGMGTEAFF.